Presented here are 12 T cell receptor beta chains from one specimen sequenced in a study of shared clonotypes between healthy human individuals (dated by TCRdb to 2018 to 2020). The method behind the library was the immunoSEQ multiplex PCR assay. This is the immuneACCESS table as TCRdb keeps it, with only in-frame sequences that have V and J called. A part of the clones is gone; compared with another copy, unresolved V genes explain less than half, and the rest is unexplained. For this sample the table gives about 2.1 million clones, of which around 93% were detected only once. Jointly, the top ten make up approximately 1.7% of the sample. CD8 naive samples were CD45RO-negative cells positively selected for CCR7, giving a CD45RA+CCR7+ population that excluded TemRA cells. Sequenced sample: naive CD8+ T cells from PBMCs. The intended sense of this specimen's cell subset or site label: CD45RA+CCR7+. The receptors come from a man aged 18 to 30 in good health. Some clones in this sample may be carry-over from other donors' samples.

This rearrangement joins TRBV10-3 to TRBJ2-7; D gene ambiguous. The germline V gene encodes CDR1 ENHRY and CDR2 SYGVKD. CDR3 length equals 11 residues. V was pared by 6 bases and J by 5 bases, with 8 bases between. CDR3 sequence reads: CAISTRDEQYF. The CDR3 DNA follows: TGTGCCATCAGCACTCGGGACGAGCAGTACTTC.

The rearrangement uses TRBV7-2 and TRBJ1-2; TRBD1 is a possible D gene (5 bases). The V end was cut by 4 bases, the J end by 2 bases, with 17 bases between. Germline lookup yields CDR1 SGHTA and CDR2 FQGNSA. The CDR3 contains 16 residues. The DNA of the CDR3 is TGTGCCAGCAGCTATAGTCCCGGGACTTTGAACTATGGCTACACCTTC. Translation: CASSYSPGTLNYGYTF. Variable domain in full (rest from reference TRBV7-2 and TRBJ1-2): GAGVSQSPSNKVTEKGKDVELRCDPISGHTALYWYRQSLGQGLEFLIYFQGNSAPDKSGLPSDRFSAERTGGSVSTLTIQRTQQEDSAVYLCASSYSPGTLNYGYTFGSGTRLTVV.

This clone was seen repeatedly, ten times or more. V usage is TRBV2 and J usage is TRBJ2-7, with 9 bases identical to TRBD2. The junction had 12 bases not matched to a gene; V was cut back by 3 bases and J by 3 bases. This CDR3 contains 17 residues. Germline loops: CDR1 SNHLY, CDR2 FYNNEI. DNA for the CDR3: TGTGCCAGCAGTGAGGGGGCCGGGACTAGCATTTTCTACGAGCAGTACTTC. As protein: CASSEGAGTSIFYEQYF.

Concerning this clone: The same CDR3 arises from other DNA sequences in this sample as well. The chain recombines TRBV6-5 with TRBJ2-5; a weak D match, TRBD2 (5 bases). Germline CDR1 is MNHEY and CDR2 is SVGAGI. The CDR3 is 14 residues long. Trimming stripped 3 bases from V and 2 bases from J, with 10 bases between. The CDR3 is CASSYRGDQETQYF. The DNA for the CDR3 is TGTGCCAGCAGTTATCGGGGAGATCAAGAGACCCAGTACTTC.

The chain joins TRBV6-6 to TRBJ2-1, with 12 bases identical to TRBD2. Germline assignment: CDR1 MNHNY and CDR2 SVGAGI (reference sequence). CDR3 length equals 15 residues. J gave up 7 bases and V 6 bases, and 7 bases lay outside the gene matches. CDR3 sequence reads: CASRTLAGGINEQFF. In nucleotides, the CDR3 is TGTGCCAGCAGAACACTAGCGGGAGGTATAAATGAGCAGTTCTTC.

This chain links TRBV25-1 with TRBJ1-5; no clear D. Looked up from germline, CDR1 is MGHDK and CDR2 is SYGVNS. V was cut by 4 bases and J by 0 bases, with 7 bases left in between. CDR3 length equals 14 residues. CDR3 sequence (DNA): TGTGCCAGCAGTGCAGTTTATAGCAATCAGCCCCAGCATTTT. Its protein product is CASSAVYSNQPQHF.

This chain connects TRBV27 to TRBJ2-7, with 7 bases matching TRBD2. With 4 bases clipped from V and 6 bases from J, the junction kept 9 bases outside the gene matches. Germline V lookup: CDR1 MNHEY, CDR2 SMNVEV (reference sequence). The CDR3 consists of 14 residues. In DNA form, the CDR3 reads TGTGCCAGCAGTTCTAGCGGCTCCCTGAGCGAGCAGTACTTC. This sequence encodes CASSSSGSLSEQYF.

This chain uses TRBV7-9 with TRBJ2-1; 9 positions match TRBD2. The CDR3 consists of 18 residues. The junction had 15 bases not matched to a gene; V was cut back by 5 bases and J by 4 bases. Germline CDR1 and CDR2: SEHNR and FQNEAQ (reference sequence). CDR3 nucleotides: TGTGCCAGCAGCCCATCGCGACCTGGGCGGGAGGGTTACAATGAGCAGTTCTTC. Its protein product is CASSPSRPGREGYNEQFF.

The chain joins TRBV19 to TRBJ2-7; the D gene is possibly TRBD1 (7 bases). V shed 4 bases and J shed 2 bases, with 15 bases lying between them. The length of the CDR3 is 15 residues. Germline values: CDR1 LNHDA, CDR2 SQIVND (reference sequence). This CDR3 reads CASSNQGGETYEQYF. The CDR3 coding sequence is TGTGCCAGTAGTAACCAGGGGGGTGAAACCTACGAGCAGTACTTC.

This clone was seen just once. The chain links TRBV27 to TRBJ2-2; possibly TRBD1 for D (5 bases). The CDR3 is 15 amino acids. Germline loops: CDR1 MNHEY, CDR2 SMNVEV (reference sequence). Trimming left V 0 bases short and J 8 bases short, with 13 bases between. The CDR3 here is CASSLSVGAVGELFF. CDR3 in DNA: TGTGCCAGCAGTTTATCGGTTGGGGCGGTAGGGGAGCTGTTTTTT.

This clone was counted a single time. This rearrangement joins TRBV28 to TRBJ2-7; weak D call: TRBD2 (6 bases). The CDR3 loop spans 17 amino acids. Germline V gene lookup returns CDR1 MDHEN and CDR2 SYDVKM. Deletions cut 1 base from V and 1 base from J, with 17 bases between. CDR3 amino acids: CASSLSPGLASSYEQYF. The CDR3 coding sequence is TGTGCCAGCAGTTTATCCCCTGGCCTAGCGAGTTCCTACGAGCAGTACTTC.

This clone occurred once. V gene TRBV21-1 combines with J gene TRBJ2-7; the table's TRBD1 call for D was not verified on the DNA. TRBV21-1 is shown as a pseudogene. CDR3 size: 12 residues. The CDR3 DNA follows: TGTGCCAGCAGCAACTATCAGGACAAGGAGTACTTC. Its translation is CASSNYQDKEYF.